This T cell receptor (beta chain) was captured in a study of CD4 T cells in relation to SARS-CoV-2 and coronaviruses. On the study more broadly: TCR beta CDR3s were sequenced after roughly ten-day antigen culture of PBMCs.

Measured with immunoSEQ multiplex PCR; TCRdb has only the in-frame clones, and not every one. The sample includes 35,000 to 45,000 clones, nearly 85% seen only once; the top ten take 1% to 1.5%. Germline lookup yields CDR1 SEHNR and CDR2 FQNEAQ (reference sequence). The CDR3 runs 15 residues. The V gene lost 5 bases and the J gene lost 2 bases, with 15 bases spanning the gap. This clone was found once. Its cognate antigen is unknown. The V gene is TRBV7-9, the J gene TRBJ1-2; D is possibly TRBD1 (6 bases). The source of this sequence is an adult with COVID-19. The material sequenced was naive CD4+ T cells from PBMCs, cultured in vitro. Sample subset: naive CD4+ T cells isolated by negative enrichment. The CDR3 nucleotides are TGTGCCAGCAGCCCTTGGGGGGGGGCGAACTATGGCTACACCTTC. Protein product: CASSPWGGANYGYTF.